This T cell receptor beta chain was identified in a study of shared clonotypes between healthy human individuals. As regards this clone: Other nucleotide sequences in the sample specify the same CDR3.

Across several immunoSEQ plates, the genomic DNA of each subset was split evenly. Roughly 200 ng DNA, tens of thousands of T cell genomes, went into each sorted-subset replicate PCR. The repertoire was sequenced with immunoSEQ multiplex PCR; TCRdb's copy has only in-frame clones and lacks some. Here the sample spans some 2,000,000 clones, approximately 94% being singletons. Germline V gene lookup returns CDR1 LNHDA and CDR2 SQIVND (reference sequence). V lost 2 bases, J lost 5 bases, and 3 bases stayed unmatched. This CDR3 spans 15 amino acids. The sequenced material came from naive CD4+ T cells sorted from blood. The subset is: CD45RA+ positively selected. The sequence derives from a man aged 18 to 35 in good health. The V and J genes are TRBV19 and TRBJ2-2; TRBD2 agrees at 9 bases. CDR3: CASSILAGETGELFF. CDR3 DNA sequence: TGTGCCAGTAGTATATTAGCGGGAGAGACCGGGGAGCTGTTTTTT. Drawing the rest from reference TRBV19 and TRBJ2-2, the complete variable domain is DGGITQSPKYLFRKEGQNVTLSCEQNLNHDAMYWYRQDPGQGLRLIYYSQIVNDFQKGDIAEGYSVSREKKESFPLTVTSAQKNPTAFYLCASSILAGETGELFFGEGSRLTVL.